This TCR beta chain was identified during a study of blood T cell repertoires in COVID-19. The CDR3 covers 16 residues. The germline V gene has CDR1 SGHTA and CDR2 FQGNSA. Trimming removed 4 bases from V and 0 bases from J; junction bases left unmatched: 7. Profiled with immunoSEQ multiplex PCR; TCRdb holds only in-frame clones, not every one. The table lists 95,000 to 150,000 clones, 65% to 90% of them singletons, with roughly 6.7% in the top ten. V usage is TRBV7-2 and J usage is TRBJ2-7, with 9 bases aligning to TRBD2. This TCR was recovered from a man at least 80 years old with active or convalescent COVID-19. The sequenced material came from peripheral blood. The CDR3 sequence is CASSSRAGGSSYEQYF. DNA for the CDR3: TGTGCCAGCAGCTCTCGAGCGGGAGGCAGCTCCTACGAGCAGTACTTC.